A single sample is the source of the 2 T cell receptor beta chains below, sequenced in a study of T-cell reconstitution after alpha-beta-depleted transplantation in children. Molecular barcoding with unique molecular identifiers was used for the TCRbeta library. TCRdb processed the PCR reads anew with MiXCR; each CDR3 protein has one entry. The table lists over 150,000 distinct CDR3 sequences, about 7% of them singletons. Source: PBMCs, taken before TCRalphabeta/CD19-depleted stem cell transplant. The source is a boy younger than 10 with acute lymphoblastic leukemia, due to receive a stem cell transplant.

This clonotype turned up a few times. J is TRBJ1-1 and V is TRBV3-1; D remains unclear. Trimming took off 1 base at V and 1 base at J, with 7 bases between the two ends. The CDR3 consists of 14 residues. Germline V gives CDR1 LGHDT, CDR2 YNNKEL (reference sequence). The CDR3 loop is CASSQGSQNTEAFF. The CDR3 region has the DNA TGTGCCAGCAGCCAAGGGTCACAGAACACTGAAGCTTTCTTT.

This clonotype has just a few counts. The chain has TRBV29-1 and TRBJ1-1; D is possibly TRBD1 (5 bases). With 5 bases removed from V and 3 bases from J, the gap between germline ends came to 13 bases. Germline V gives CDR1 SQVTM, CDR2 ANQGSEA. The CDR3 consists of 13 residues. The CDR3 spells CSVRGRVHTEAFF. CDR3 nucleotide sequence: TGCAGCGTTCGGGGCAGGGTCCACACTGAAGCTTTCTTT.